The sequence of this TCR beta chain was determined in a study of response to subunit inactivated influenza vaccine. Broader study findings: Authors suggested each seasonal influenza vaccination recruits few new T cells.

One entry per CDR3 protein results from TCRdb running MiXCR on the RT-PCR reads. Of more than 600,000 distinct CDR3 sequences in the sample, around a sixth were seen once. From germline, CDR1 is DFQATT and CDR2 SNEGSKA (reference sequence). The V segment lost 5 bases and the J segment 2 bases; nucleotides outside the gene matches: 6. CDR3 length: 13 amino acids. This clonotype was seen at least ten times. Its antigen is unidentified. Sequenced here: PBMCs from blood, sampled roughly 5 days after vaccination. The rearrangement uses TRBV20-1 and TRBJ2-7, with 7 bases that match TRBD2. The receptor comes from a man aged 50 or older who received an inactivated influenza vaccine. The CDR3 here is CSAVAGPPYEQYF. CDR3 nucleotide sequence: TGCAGTGCTGTAGCGGGCCCGCCCTACGAGCAGTACTTC.